This T cell receptor (beta chain) derives from a study of cytomegalovirus exposure and HLA in healthy donors. Findings of the study overall: Later analysis reportedly placed an Asian-associated ancestry cluster below the approximately 730-donor mean in N-insertions. A few CMV-associated chains were confirmed in vitro to be specific for CMV antigens. The authors enumerated 150 to 200 TCR beta chains as linked to cytomegalovirus.

Primers for the PCR totalled 60 Vbeta and 13 Jbeta. Profiled with immunoSEQ multiplex PCR; TCRdb holds only in-frame clones, not every one. The table gives approximately 150,000 clones; the top ten clones make up more than 0.8% of it. To note about this clone: Its antigen is unidentified.

The V and J ends lost 6 bases and 0 bases, in that order; junction bases with no gene match: 7. The CDR3 runs to 15 residues. Germline V gene lookup returns CDR1 MRHNA and CDR2 SNTAGT. Donors had nominal health at sampling but likely had unrecorded immune exposures. The chain uses TRBV6-4 and TRBJ1-1, with TRBD1 identical over 7 bases. This clonotype was sampled from a male donor in good health and CMV-seronegative. Sequencing was performed on PBMCs. The DNA for the CDR3 is TGTGCCAGCAGCGACAGGGAGTTGGTGAACACTGAAGCTTTCTTT. This encodes CASSDRELVNTEAFF.